A selection of T cell receptor beta chains follows, all from one sample in a study of cytomegalovirus exposure and HLA in healthy donors. Data came from immunoSEQ multiplex PCR; TCRdb stores just in-frame clones and leaves some out. This table has around 280,000 clones, approximately 90% appearing once. Input material: PBMCs. The origin of the receptors is a woman aged 18-30 years in good health and CMV-seronegative. The CDR3 runs from the conserved cysteine through the conserved F or W. D genes are given only for firm matches. Clone size appears in some rows only: once, few, many, or a class for an expanded clone.

>TRBD1|.|TRBJ2-7|TRBV27
CASSPIPGTGTYEQYF
TGTGCCAGCAGTCCGATTCCCGGGACAGGGACCTACGAGCAGTACTTC
>.|once|TRBJ1-2|TRBV5-4
CASSPLGVLGGYTF
TGTGCCAGCAGCCCGTTGGGAGTCCTAGGAGGCTACACCTTC
>.|.|TRBJ2-3|TRBV6-1
CASSARGEADTQYF
TGTGCCAGCAGTGCCAGGGGCGAAGCAGATACGCAGTATTTT
>TRBD1|.|TRBJ2-7|TRBV6-1
CASSWEQGLGYEQYF
TGTGCCAGCAGTTGGGAACAGGGGTTAGGGTACGAGCAGTACTTC
>.|few|TRBJ1-1|TRBV4-1
CASRAGGSEAFF
TGCGCCAGCCGTGCGGGGGGATCTGAAGCTTTCTTT
>.|.|TRBJ2-3|TRBV29-1
CSVDLGAVTDTQYF
TGCAGCGTTGATTTAGGGGCTGTCACAGATACGCAGTATTTT
>.|.|TRBJ1-1|TRBV5-1
CASSLAQGMNTEAFF
TGCGCCAGCAGCTTGGCTCAGGGGATGAACACTGAAGCTTTCTTT
>.|once|TRBJ1-2|TRBV7-9
CASSPEGRRDYGYTF
TGTGCCAGCAGCCCTGAGGGGAGGCGCGACTATGGCTACACCTTC
>.|.|TRBJ2-1|TRBV6-1
CASSEGLAPNNEQFF
TGTGCCAGCAGTGAAGGGTTAGCCCCCAACAATGAGCAGTTCTTC
>.|.|TRBJ2-3|TRBV5-6
CASSLIHGRQINTDTQYF
TGTGCCAGCAGCTTAATTCATGGCCGCCAGATCAACACAGATACGCAGTATTTT
>TRBD1|.|TRBJ2-1|TRBV12-5
CASGLAQTGPSSYNEQFF
TGTGCTAGTGGTTTGGCCCAGACAGGGCCCAGCTCCTACAATGAGCAGTTCTTC
>.|.|TRBJ1-3|TRBV4-2
CASSQDLLRQARSGNTIYF
TGTGCCAGCAGCCAAGATCTTTTACGGCAGGCCCGCTCTGGAAACACCATATATTTT
>.|.|TRBJ1-2|TRBV9
CASSVSAIPNYGYTF
TGTGCCAGCAGCGTTTCCGCGATCCCTAACTATGGCTACACCTTC
>.|.|TRBJ2-3|TRBV5-1
CASDDGPEEAQYF
TGCGCCAGCGACGACGGCCCAGAAGAGGCGCAGTATTTT
>.|.|TRBJ2-5|TRBV5-1
CASSPGNLQETQYF
TGCGCCAGCAGCCCCGGGAATCTACAAGAGACCCAGTACTTC
>TRBD1|.|TRBJ1-2|TRBV6-6
CASSYEGQGNYGYTF
TGTGCCAGCAGTTACGAAGGACAGGGGAACTATGGCTACACCTTC
>.|.|TRBJ1-1|TRBV19
CASSIGGGLAFF
TGTGCCAGTAGTATAGGAGGGGGATTGGCTTTCTTT
>.|.|TRBJ2-2|TRBV27
CASSALGLNTGELFF
TGTGCCAGCAGTGCGCTGGGGCTTAACACCGGGGAGCTGTTTTTT
>TRBD1|.|TRBJ1-1|TRBV9
CASSVVDRGLGAEAFF
TGTGCCAGCAGCGTAGTGGACAGGGGTCTCGGCGCTGAAGCTTTCTTT
>.|.|TRBJ1-2|TRBV6-1
CASSELESGGYTF
TGTGCCAGCAGTGAACTGGAAAGCGGTGGCTACACCTTC
>.|.|TRBJ1-1|TRBV10-1
CASSESGRPAFF
TGCGCCAGCAGTGAGTCTGGCCGCCCAGCTTTCTTT
>TRBD1|.|TRBJ2-7|TRBV27
CASSLGTGVVVGPQYF
TGTGCCAGCAGCTTGGGGACAGGGGTAGTCGTTGGCCCCCAGTACTTC
>TRBD1|.|TRBJ2-7|TRBV25-1
CASSEPGQATYEQYF
TGTGCCAGCAGTGAGCCGGGACAGGCAACCTACGAGCAGTACTTC
>.|.|TRBJ1-4|TRBV6-1
CASSVGVTNEKLFF
TGTGCCAGCAGTGTAGGGGTAACTAATGAAAAACTGTTTTTT
>.|.|TRBJ1-5|TRBV19
CASSTSGQNSNQPQHF
TGTGCCAGTAGTACCTCGGGACAAAATAGCAATCAGCCCCAGCATTTT
>.|.|TRBJ1-6|TRBV6-6
CASSYGLGSTPLHF
TGTGCCAGCAGTTACGGGTTGGGGAGTACACCCCTCCACTTT
>.|.|TRBJ2-7|TRBV5-1
CASSWKSRDTTTYEQYF
TGCGCCAGCAGCTGGAAATCCCGGGACACCACTACCTACGAGCAGTACTTC
>.|.|TRBJ2-7|TRBV21-1
CASSKGSQDYYEQYF
TGTGCCAGCAGCAAAGGGTCTCAGGATTACTACGAGCAGTACTTC
>.|.|TRBJ1-2|TRBV21-1
CASSKGDRADGYTF
TGTGCCAGCAGCAAAGGAGACAGGGCGGACGGCTACACCTTC
>TRBD2|.|TRBJ2-1|TRBV7-2
CASSSVGGSGGGGNEQFF
TGTGCCAGCAGCTCAGTCGGAGGTAGCGGGGGAGGAGGGAATGAGCAGTTCTTC
>TRBD2|.|TRBJ2-5|TRBV7-9
CASSLKAGGGETQYF
TGTGCCAGCAGCTTAAAAGCGGGGGGAGGGGAGACCCAGTACTTC
>.|.|TRBJ1-3|TRBV9
CASSGRTGNAGNTIYF
TGTGCCAGCAGCGGACGAACGGGTAATGCAGGAAACACCATATATTTT
>.|.|TRBJ1-5|TRBV2
CASSEESNQPQHF
TGTGCCAGCAGTGAGGAGAGCAATCAGCCCCAGCATTTT
>.|.|TRBJ2-6|TRBV21-1
CASSKAHLRILSGANVLTF
TGTGCCAGCAGCAAAGCCCACTTGAGAATCCTCTCTGGGGCCAACGTCCTGACTTTC
>TRBD1|.|TRBJ1-1|TRBV7-9
CASSSPLQGPEAFF
TGTGCCAGCAGCTCTCCCTTACAGGGGCCGGAAGCTTTCTTT
>.|.|TRBJ1-5|TRBV6-5
CASSSQGGQPQHF
TGTGCCAGCAGTTCCCAGGGTGGCCAGCCCCAGCATTTT
>.|.|TRBJ2-1|TRBV7-3
CASSLTFGNEQFF
TGTGCCAGCAGCTTAACATTCGGGAATGAGCAGTTCTTC
>.|.|TRBJ1-1|TRBV13
CASSLGHGLNTEAFF
TGTGCCAGCAGCCTGGGACATGGACTGAACACTGAAGCTTTCTTT